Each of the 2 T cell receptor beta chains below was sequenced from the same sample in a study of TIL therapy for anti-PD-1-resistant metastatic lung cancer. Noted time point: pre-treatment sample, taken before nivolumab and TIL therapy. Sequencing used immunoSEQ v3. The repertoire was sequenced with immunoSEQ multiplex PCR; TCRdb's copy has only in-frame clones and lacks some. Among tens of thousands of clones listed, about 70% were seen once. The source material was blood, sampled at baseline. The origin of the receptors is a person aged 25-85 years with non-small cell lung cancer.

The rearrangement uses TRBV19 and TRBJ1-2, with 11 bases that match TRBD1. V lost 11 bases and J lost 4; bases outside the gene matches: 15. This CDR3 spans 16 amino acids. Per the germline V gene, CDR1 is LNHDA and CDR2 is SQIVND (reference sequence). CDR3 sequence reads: CAVPRRGQGAIYGYTF. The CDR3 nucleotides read TGTGCCGTCCCCCGCCGCGGACAGGGGGCTATCTATGGCTACACCTTC.

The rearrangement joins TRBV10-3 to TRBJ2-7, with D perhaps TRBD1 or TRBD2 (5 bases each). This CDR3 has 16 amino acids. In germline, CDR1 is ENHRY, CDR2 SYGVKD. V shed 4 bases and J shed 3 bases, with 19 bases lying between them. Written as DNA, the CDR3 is TGTGCCATCAGTGGCGCCGGGACCGTCCTCATCTACGAGCAGTACGTC. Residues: CAISGAGTVLIYEQYV.